These T cell receptor beta chains were read from a single sample in a study of beta chain features in type 1 diabetes. The table came from immunoSEQ multiplex PCR; TCRdb's copy has only in-frame clones and leaves some out. The data contain over 300,000 clones, about a tenth of them singletons. Sequenced input: central memory CD4+ T cells from blood. These receptor sequences come from a man under 40 with type 1 diabetes. CDR3s include the opening cysteine and the closing phenylalanine or tryptophan. Each record gives: D gene, V gene, CDR3 length, J gene, clone size, CDR3 DNA, CDR3 protein. A D gene is named only where the DNA matches it firmly. A row's size may be missing; if present it is once, few, many or a size class.

D gene: TRBD1
V gene: TRBV2
CDR3 length: 13
J gene: TRBJ2-1
clone size: .
CDR3 DNA: TGTGCCAGCAACAAGGACAGGGTCAATGAGCAGTTCTTC
CDR3 protein: CASNKDRVNEQFF

D gene: .
V gene: TRBV7-2
CDR3 length: 15
J gene: TRBJ2-3
clone size: many
CDR3 DNA: TGTGCCAGCAGCTTGGACTACTTGAGCACAGATACGCAGTATTTT
CDR3 protein: CASSLDYLSTDTQYF

D gene: .
V gene: TRBV28
CDR3 length: 21
J gene: TRBJ2-6
clone size: few
CDR3 DNA: TGTGCCAGCAGTTCTATACTATCCCGGACGGTTCGTAGCTCTGGGGCCAACGTCCTGACTTTC
CDR3 protein: CASSSILSRTVRSSGANVLTF

D gene: TRBD1
V gene: TRBV2
CDR3 length: 15
J gene: TRBJ2-7
clone size: .
CDR3 DNA: TGTGCCAGCAGTGCTCAGGGACAGGGGGCGATGGAGCAGTACTTC
CDR3 protein: CASSAQGQGAMEQYF

D gene: .
V gene: TRBV5-6
CDR3 length: 13
J gene: TRBJ2-7
clone size: .
CDR3 DNA: TGTGCCAGCAGCCCCGGGGGCGCACTAAAGCAGTACTTC
CDR3 protein: CASSPGGALKQYF

D gene: .
V gene: TRBV29-1
CDR3 length: 12
J gene: TRBJ2-3
clone size: .
CDR3 DNA: TGCAGCGGGCTCGGGGACACAGATACGCAGTATTTT
CDR3 protein: CSGLGDTDTQYF

D gene: .
V gene: TRBV2
CDR3 length: 12
J gene: TRBJ1-1
clone size: many
CDR3 DNA: TGTGCCAGCAAAAGAGACGACACTGAAGCTTTCTTT
CDR3 protein: CASKRDDTEAFF

D gene: TRBD2
V gene: TRBV5-6
CDR3 length: 19
J gene: TRBJ2-3
clone size: .
CDR3 DNA: TGTGCCAGCAGCCCATATCTGGGACTAGCGGGGGCCCACACAGATACGCAGTATTTT
CDR3 protein: CASSPYLGLAGAHTDTQYF

D gene: .
V gene: TRBV9
CDR3 length: 15
J gene: TRBJ1-2
clone size: few
CDR3 DNA: TGTGCCAGCAGCGTAGTTGCGGGGGGAGGAATTGGCTACACCTTC
CDR3 protein: CASSVVAGGGIGYTF

D gene: .
V gene: TRBV5-6
CDR3 length: 13
J gene: TRBJ1-2
clone size: once
CDR3 DNA: TGTGCCAGCAGCTTGGTTCAACCTTATGGCTACACCTTC
CDR3 protein: CASSLVQPYGYTF

D gene: .
V gene: TRBV9
CDR3 length: 14
J gene: TRBJ1-2
clone size: few
CDR3 DNA: TGTGCCAGCAGCGTACTGGGGGGTGGCTATGGCTACACCTTC
CDR3 protein: CASSVLGGGYGYTF

D gene: .
V gene: TRBV7-2
CDR3 length: 15
J gene: TRBJ2-7
clone size: few
CDR3 DNA: TGTGCCAGCAGCTTTGACCGGGGGGCCTCCTACGAGCAGTACTTC
CDR3 protein: CASSFDRGASYEQYF

D gene: TRBD1
V gene: TRBV10-1
CDR3 length: 15
J gene: TRBJ2-7
clone size: .
CDR3 DNA: TGCGCCAGCAGTGCGGGACAGGGGGTTAACTACGAGCAGTACTTC
CDR3 protein: CASSAGQGVNYEQYF

D gene: TRBD1
V gene: TRBV18
CDR3 length: 14
J gene: TRBJ2-5
clone size: .
CDR3 DNA: TGTGCCAGCTCAACGACAGGGGATCAAGAGACCCAGTACTTC
CDR3 protein: CASSTTGDQETQYF

D gene: TRBD2
V gene: TRBV9
CDR3 length: 17
J gene: TRBJ2-5
clone size: many
CDR3 DNA: TGTGCCAGCAGCGTGGGTAGGACTAGCGATGGGGGAGAGACCCAGTACTTC
CDR3 protein: CASSVGRTSDGGETQYF

D gene: TRBD1
V gene: TRBV6-5
CDR3 length: 15
J gene: TRBJ2-7
clone size: .
CDR3 DNA: TGTGCCAGCAGTTACGACGTACAGGGGGCCTACGAGCAGTACTTC
CDR3 protein: CASSYDVQGAYEQYF

D gene: .
V gene: TRBV4-3
CDR3 length: 16
J gene: TRBJ1-6
clone size: .
CDR3 DNA: TGCGCCAGCAGCCAACAAGCGGGGCCCCAAGATTCACCCCTCCACTTT
CDR3 protein: CASSQQAGPQDSPLHF

D gene: .
V gene: TRBV14
CDR3 length: 16
J gene: TRBJ2-3
clone size: few
CDR3 DNA: TGTGCCAGCAGCCAATATGGGTCCCGGGGCACAGATACGCAGTATTTT
CDR3 protein: CASSQYGSRGTDTQYF

D gene: .
V gene: TRBV10-3
CDR3 length: 12
J gene: TRBJ2-1
clone size: few
CDR3 DNA: TGTGCCATCAGACTAGAGGGCGATGAGCAGTTCTTC
CDR3 protein: CAIRLEGDEQFF

D gene: .
V gene: TRBV29-1
CDR3 length: 13
J gene: TRBJ1-1
clone size: few
CDR3 DNA: TGCAGCGTTAGCGTGGTATCGAACACTGAAGCTTTCTTT
CDR3 protein: CSVSVVSNTEAFF

D gene: .
V gene: TRBV9
CDR3 length: 14
J gene: TRBJ1-1
clone size: .
CDR3 DNA: TGTGCCAGCAGCGTTGAGGTGTTATCGACTGAAGCTTTCTTT
CDR3 protein: CASSVEVLSTEAFF

D gene: TRBD1
V gene: TRBV6-6
CDR3 length: 16
J gene: TRBJ1-2
clone size: .
CDR3 DNA: TGTGCCAGCAGACCTTCCGGGACAGGGGCGGCCTATGGCTACACCTTC
CDR3 protein: CASRPSGTGAAYGYTF

D gene: .
V gene: TRBV5-1
CDR3 length: 15
J gene: TRBJ1-2
clone size: few
CDR3 DNA: TGCGCCAGCAGCACCGGACAGTCTGGCGGCCTTGGCTACACCTTC
CDR3 protein: CASSTGQSGGLGYTF

D gene: .
V gene: TRBV2
CDR3 length: 15
J gene: TRBJ1-2
clone size: many
CDR3 DNA: TGTGCCAGCCGTCACCGGGACGTTCCTAGCTATGGCTACACCTTC
CDR3 protein: CASRHRDVPSYGYTF

D gene: .
V gene: TRBV29-1
CDR3 length: 13
J gene: TRBJ2-7
clone size: .
CDR3 DNA: TGCAGCGTTGAATATTCGGGCGCCTACGAGCAGTACTTC
CDR3 protein: CSVEYSGAYEQYF

D gene: TRBD2
V gene: TRBV30
CDR3 length: 14
J gene: TRBJ2-5
clone size: few
CDR3 DNA: TGTGCTTGCGGGCCCGGGGGGTCACAAGAGACCCAGTACTTC
CDR3 protein: CACGPGGSQETQYF

D gene: TRBD1
V gene: TRBV29-1
CDR3 length: 13
J gene: TRBJ2-7
clone size: .
CDR3 DNA: TGCAGCGTTGGCCGGACAGGGTTGGATGAGCAGTACTTC
CDR3 protein: CSVGRTGLDEQYF

D gene: TRBD2
V gene: TRBV11-2
CDR3 length: 18
J gene: TRBJ2-1
clone size: .
CDR3 DNA: TGTGCCAGCAGCTTAGGACTAGCGGGGGGGAGCTCCTACAATGAGCAGTTCTTC
CDR3 protein: CASSLGLAGGSSYNEQFF

D gene: TRBD1
V gene: TRBV7-2
CDR3 length: 15
J gene: TRBJ1-4
clone size: .
CDR3 DNA: TGTGCCAGCAGCCCCCAGACAGGGTTAGATGAAAAACTGTTTTTT
CDR3 protein: CASSPQTGLDEKLFF

D gene: .
V gene: TRBV5-1
CDR3 length: 15
J gene: TRBJ2-2
clone size: few
CDR3 DNA: TGCGCCAGCCGAGGCTGGACACCGAACACCGGGGAGCTGTTTTTT
CDR3 protein: CASRGWTPNTGELFF